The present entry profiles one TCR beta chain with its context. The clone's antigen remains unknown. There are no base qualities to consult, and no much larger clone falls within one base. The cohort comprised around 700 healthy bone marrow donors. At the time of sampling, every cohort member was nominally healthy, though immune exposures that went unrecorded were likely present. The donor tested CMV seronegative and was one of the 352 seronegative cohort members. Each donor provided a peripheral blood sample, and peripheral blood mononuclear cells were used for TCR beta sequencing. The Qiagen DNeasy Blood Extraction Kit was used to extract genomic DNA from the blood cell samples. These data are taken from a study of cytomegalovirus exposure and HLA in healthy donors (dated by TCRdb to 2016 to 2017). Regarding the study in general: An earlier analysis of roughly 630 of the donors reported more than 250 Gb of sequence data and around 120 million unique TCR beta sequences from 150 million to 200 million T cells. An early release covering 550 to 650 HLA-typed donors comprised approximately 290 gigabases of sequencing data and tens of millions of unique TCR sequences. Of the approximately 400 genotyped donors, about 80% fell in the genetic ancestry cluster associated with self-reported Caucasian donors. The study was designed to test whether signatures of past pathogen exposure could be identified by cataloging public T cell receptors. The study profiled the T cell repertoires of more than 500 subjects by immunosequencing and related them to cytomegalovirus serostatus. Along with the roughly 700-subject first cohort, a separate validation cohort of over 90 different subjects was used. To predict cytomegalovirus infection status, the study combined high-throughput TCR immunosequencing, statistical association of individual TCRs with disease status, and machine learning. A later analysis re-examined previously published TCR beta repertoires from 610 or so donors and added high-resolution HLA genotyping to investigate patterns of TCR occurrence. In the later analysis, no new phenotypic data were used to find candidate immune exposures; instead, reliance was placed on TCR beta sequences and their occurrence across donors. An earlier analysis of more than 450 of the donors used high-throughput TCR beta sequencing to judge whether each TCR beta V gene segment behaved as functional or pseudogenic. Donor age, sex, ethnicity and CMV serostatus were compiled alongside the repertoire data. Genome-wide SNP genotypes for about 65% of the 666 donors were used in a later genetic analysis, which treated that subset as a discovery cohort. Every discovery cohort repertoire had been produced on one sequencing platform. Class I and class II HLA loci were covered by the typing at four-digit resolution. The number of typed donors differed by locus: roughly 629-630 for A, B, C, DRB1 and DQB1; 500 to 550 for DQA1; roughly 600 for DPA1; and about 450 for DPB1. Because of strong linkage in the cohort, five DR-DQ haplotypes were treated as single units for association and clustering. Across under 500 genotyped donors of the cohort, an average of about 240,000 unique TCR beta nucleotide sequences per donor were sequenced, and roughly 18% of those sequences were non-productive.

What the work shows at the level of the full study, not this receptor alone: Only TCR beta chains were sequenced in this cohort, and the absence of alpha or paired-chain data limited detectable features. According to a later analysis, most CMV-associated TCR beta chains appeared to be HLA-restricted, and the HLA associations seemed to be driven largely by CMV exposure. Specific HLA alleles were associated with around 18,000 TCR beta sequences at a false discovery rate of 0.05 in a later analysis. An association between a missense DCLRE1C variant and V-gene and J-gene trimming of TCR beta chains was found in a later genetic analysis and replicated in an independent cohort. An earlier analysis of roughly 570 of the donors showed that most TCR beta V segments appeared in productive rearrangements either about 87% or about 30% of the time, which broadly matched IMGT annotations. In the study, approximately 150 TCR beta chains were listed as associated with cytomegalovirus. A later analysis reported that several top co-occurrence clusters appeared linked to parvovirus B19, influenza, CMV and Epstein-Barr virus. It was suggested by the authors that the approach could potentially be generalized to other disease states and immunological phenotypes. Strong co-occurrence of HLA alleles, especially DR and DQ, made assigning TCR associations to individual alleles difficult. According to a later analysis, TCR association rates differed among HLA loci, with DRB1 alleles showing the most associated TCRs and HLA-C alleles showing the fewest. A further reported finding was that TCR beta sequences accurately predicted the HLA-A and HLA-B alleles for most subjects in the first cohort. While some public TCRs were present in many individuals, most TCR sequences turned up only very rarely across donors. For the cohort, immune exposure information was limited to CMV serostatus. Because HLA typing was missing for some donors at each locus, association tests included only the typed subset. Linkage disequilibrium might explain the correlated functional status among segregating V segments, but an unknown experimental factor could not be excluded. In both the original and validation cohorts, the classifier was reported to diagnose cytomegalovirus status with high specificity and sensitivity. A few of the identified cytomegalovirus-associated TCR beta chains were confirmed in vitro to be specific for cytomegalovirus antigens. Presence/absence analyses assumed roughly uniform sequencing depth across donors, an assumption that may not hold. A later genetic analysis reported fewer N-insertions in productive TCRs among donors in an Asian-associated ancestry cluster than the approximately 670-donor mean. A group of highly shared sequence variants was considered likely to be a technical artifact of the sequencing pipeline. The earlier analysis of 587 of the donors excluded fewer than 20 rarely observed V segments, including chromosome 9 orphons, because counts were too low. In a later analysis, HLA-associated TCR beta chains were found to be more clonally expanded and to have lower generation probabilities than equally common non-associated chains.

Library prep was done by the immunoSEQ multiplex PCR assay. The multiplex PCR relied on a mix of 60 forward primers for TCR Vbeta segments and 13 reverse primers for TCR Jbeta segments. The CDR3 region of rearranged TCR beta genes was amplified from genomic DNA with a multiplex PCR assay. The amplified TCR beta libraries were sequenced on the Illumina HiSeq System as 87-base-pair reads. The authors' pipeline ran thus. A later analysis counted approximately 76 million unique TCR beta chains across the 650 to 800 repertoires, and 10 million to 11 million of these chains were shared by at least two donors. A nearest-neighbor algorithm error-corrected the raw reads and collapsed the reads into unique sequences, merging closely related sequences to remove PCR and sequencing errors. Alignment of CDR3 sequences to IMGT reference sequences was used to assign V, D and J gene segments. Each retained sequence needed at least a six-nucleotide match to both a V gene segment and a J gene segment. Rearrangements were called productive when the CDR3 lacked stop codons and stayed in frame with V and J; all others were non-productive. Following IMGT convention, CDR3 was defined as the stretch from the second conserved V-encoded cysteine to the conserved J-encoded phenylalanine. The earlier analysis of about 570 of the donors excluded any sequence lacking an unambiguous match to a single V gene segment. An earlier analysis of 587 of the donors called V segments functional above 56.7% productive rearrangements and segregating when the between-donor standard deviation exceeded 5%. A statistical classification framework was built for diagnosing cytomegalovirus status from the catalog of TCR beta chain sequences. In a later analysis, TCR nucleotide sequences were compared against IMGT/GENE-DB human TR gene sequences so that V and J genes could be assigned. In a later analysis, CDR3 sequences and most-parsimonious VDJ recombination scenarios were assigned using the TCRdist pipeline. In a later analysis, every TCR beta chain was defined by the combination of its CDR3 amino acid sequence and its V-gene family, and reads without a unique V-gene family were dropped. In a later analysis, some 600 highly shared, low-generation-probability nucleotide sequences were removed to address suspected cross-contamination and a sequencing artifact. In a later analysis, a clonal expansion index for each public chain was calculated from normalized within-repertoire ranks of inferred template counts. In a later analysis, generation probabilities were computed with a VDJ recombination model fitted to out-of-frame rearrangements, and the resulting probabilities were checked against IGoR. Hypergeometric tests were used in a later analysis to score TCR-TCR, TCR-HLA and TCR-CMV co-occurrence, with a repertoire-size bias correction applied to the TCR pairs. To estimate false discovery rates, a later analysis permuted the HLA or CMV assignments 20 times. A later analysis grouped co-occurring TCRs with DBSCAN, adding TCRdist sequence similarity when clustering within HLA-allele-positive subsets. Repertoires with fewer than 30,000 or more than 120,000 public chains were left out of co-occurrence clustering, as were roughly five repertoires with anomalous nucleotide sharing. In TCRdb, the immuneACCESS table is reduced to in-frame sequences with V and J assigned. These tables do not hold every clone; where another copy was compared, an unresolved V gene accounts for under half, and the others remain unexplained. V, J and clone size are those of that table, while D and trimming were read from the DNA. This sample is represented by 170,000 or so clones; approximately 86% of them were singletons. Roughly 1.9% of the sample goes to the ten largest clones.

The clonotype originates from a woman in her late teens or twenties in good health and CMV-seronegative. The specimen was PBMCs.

The nucleotide sequence reads as follows: TGTGCCAGCTCACCACAGGGGCCAGACACCGGGGAGCTGTTTTTT. Its protein reads: CASSPQGPDTGELFF. The chain is encoded by TRBV18 joined to TRBJ2-2, with TRBD1 tentatively as D gene (5 bases match). Trimming takes 1 base from V and 3 bases from J, and the germline ends sit 9 bases apart. CDR1 and CDR2 are read off the germline V gene as KGHSH and LQKENI. The CDR3 runs 15 amino acids, cysteine and phenylalanine included. Just CDR3 DNA is preserved here, 45 bases in frame from base 1.